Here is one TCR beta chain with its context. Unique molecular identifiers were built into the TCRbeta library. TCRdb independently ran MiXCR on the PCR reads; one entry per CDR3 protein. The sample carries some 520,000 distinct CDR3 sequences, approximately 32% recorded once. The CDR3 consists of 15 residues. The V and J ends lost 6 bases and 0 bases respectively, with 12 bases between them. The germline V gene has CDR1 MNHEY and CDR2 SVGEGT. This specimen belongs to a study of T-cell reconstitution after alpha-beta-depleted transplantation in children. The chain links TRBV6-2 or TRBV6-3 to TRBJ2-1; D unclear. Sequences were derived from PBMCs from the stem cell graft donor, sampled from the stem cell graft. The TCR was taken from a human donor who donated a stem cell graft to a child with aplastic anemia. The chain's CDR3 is CASSLTYSSYNEQFF. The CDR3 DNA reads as TGTGCCAGCAGCCTGACTTACAGCTCCTACAATGAGCAGTTCTTC.